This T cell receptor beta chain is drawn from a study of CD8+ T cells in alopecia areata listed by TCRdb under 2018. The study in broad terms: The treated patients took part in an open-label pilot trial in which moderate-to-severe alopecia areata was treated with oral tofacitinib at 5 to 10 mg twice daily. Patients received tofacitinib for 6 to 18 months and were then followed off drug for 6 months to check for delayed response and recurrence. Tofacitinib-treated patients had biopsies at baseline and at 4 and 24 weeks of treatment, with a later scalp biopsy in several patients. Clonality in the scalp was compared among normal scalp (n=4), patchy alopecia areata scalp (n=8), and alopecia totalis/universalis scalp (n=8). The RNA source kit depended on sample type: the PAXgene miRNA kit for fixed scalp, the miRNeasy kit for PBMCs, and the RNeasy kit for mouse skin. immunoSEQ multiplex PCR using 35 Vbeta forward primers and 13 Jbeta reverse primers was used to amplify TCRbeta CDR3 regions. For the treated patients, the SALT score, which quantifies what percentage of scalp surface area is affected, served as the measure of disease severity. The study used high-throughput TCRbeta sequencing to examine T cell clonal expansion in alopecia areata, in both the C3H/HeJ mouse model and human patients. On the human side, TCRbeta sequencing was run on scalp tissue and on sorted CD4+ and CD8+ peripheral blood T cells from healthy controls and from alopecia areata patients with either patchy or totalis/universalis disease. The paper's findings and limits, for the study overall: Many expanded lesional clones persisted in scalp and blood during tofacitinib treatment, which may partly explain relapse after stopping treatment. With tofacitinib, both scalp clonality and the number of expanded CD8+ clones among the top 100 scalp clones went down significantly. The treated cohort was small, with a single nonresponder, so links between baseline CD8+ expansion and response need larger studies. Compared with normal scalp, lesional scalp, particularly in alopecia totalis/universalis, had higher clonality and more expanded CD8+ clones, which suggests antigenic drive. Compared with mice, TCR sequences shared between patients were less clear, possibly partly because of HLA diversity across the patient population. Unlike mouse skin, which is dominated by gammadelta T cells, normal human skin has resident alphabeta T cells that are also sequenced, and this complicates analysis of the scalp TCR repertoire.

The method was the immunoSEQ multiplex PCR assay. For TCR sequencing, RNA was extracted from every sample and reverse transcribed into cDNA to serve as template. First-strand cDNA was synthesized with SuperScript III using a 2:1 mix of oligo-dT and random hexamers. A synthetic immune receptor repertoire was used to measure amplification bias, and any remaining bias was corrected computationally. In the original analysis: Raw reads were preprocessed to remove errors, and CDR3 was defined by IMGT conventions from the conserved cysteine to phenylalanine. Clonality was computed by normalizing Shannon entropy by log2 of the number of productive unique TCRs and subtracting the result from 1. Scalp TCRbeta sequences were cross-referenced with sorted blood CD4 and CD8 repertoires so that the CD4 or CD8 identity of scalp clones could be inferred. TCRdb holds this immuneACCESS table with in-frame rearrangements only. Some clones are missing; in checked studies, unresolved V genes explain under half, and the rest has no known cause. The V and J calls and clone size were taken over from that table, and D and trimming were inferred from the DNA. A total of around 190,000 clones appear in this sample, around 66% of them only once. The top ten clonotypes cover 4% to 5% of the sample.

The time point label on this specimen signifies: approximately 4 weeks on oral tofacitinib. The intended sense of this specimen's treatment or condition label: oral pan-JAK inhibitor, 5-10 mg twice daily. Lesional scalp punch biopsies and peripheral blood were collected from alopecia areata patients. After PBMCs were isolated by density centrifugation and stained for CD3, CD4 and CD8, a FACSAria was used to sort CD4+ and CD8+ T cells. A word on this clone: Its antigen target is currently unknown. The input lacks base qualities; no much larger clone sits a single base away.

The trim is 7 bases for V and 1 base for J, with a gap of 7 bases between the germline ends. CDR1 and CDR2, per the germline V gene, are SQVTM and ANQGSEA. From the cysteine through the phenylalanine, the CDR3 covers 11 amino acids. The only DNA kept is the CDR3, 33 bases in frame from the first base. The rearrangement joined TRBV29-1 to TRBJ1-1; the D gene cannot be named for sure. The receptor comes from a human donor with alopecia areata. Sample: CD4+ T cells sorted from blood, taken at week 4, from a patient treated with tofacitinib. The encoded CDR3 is CSASENTEAFF. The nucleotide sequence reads TGCAGCGCCTCAGAGAACACTGAAGCTTTCTTT.